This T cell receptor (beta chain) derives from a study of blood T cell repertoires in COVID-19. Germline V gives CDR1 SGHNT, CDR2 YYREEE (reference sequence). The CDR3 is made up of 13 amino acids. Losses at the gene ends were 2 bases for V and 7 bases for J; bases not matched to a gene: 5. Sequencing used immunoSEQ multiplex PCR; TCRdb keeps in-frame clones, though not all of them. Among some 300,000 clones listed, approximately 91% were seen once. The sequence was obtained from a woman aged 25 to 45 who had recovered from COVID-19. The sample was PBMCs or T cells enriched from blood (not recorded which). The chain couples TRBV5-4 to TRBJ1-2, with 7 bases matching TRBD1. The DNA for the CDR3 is TGTGCCAGCAGCTTTCAGGGGGGAGGTGGCTACACCTTC. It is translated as CASSFQGGGGYTF.